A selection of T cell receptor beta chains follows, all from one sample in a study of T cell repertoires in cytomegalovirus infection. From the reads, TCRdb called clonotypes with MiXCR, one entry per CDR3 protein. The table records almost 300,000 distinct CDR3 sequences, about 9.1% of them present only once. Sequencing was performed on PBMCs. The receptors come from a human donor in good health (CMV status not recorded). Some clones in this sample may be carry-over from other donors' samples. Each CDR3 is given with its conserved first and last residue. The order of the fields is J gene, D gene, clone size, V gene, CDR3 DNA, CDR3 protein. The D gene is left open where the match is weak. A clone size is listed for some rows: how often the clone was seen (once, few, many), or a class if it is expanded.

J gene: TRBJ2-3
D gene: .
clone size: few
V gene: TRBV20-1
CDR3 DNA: TGCAGTGCCACGACAGCTAGCACAGATACGCAGTATTTT
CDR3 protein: CSATTASTDTQYF

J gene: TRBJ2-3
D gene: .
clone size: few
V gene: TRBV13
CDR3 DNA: TGTGCCAGCAGCACGGGGGCTGCCACAGATACGCAGTATTTT
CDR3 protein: CASSTGAATDTQYF

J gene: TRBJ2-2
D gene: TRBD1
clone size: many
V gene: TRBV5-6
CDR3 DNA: TGTGCCAGCAGGCCGTCTGGACAGGGAGGCACCGGGGAGCTGTTTTTT
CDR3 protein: CASRPSGQGGTGELFF

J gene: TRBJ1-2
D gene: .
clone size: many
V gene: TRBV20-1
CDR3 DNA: TGCAGTGCTAGAGATCTAGTAGGCTACACCTTC
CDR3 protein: CSARDLVGYTF

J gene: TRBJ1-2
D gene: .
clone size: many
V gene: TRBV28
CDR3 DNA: TGTGCCAGCAGTTTATTCTCGGGACCTAACTATGGCTACACCTTC
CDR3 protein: CASSLFSGPNYGYTF

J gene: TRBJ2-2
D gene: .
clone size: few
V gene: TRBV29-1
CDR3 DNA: TGCAGCGGACGCAGGGTTACGGACGGGGAGCTGTTTTTT
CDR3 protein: CSGRRVTDGELFF

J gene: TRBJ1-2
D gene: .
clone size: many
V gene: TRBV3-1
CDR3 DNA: TGTGCCAGCAGTCACAGGGACGGCTACACCTTC
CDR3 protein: CASSHRDGYTF

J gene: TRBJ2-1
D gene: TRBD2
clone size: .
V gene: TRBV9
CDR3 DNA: TGTGCCAGCAGCCCACTAGCGGGGGACTACAATGAGCAGTTCTTC
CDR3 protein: CASSPLAGDYNEQFF

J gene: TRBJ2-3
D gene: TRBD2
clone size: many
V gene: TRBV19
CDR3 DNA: TGTGCCAGTAGTGTTTCGAGCGGGGGACGGACAGATACGCAGTATTTT
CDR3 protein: CASSVSSGGRTDTQYF

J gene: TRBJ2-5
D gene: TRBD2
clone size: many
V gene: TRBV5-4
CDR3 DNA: TGTGCCAGCAGCGCGGGACTAGCGGTAGGGGGGCAAGAGACCCAGTACTTC
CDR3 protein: CASSAGLAVGGQETQYF

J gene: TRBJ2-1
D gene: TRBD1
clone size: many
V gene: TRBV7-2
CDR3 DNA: TGTGCCAGCAGACAGGGACAGGGGGCGTACAATGAGCAGTTCTTC
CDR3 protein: CASRQGQGAYNEQFF